Following are 4 T cell receptor beta chains from one sample sequenced in a study of blood T cell repertoires in COVID-19. Clones were sequenced by immunoSEQ multiplex PCR, and TCRdb holds only the in-frame ones, with some missing. The data hold around 95,000 clones, with around 85% observed a single time. Sequencing input: peripheral blood. All receptors come from a man aged 50-59 years with active or convalescent COVID-19.

The gene calls are TRBV5-1 and TRBJ1-1, with TRBD1 matching over 7 bases. The CDR3 has 14 residues. Per the germline V gene, CDR1 is SGHRS and CDR2 is YFSETQ. The ends lost 2 bases at V and 6 bases at J; junction bases unmatched: 7. The CDR3 sequence: CASSFTGEGAEAFF. In nucleotides, the CDR3 is TGCGCCAGCAGCTTCACAGGGGAAGGAGCTGAAGCTTTCTTT.

The V and J genes are TRBV30 and TRBJ2-1; maybe TRBD2 (6 bases). The length of the CDR3 is 16 residues. V dropped 1 base and J dropped 10 bases, with 23 bases sitting between them. Looked up from germline, CDR1 is GTSNPN and CDR2 is SVGIG (reference sequence). The DNA of the CDR3 is TGTGCCTGGAGTGGATTCGGGAGCCTTACCCAGAGCGAGCAGTTCTTC. Translation gives CAWSGFGSLTQSEQFF.

The chain employs TRBV10-3 and TRBJ2-7; weak D call: TRBD2 (5 bases). CDR3 size: 11 residues. Germline lookup yields CDR1 ENHRY and CDR2 SYGVKD. Trimming took 4 bases from V and 5 from J, leaving 6 bases between them. CDR3 sequence: CAISGGNEQYF. The CDR3 DNA reads as TGTGCCATCAGTGGAGGGAACGAGCAGTACTTC.

The chain employs TRBV11-2 and TRBJ2-2; the match to TRBD1 covers 10 bases. The V gene's germline CDR1 is SGHAT and CDR2 FQNNGV. The CDR3 is made up of 15 amino acids. V lost 5 bases, J lost 7 bases, and 7 bases stayed unmatched. CDR3 in amino acids: CASSVDRGRIGELFF. CDR3 sequence (DNA): TGTGCCAGCAGCGTGGACAGGGGGAGGATCGGGGAGCTGTTTTTT.